These T cell receptor beta chains were read from a single sample in a study of CD8 T cells in Susac syndrome. TCRdb re-analysed the immunoSEQ multiplex PCR reads in MiXCR, keeping a single row per CDR3 protein. The table has 60,000 to 75,000 distinct CDR3 sequences, approximately 95% seen once. Sequencing was done on a sample of CD8+ T cells from PBMCs. The source is a human donor in good health. CDR3s include the opening cysteine and the closing phenylalanine or tryptophan. D genes are given only for firm matches. Part of the rows lack a size; the others show once, few, many or a class for expanded clones.

D gene,clone size,J gene,V gene,CDR3 DNA,CDR3 protein
TRBD1,NA,TRBJ1-2,TRBV27,TGTGCCAGCAGTTTATCTAGGACAGGCTATGGCTACACCTTC,CASSLSRTGYGYTF
NA,NA,TRBJ1-1,TRBV4-3,TGCGCCAGCAGCCAAGATACTGGGCAGGGAAACCTGAACACTGAAGCTTTCTTT,CASSQDTGQGNLNTEAFF
NA,NA,TRBJ2-7,TRBV28,TGTGCCAGCAGTGCCCCAGGGGAAGCCTACGAGCAGTACTTC,CASSAPGEAYEQYF
NA,NA,TRBJ2-5,TRBV12-3/TRBV12-4,TGTGCCAGCACTGACCCCGGGGCGAGAGGAGAGACCCAGTACTTC,CASTDPGARGETQYF
NA,NA,TRBJ1-2,TRBV4-1,TGCGCCAGCAGCCAAGGGGGAGACTATGGCTACACCTTC,CASSQGGDYGYTF
NA,NA,TRBJ1-5,TRBV19,TGTGCCAGTAGTATATCAGGGGAGGGCAATCAGCCCCAGCATTTT,CASSISGEGNQPQHF
NA,NA,TRBJ1-2,TRBV4-3,TGCGCCAGCAGCCAAGAGAGGAGGGGCTATGGCTACACCTTC,CASSQERRGYGYTF
NA,NA,TRBJ2-3,TRBV19,TGTGCCAGTTCGACAAACCGGAGGGATACGCAGTATTTT,CASSTNRRDTQYF
NA,NA,TRBJ2-1,TRBV13,TGTGCCAGCAGCTTAGGGGACAGTATGGGTGAGCAGTTCTTC,CASSLGDSMGEQFF
TRBD1,NA,TRBJ2-5,TRBV6-2/TRBV6-3,TGTGCCAGCAGGGACAGGGGCAACGGAGAGACCCAGTACTTC,CASRDRGNGETQYF
NA,once,TRBJ1-1,TRBV4-3,TGCGCCAGCAGCCAAGAGAGGAAAGACAACACTGAAGCTTTCTTT,CASSQERKDNTEAFF
NA,NA,TRBJ1-2,TRBV27,TGTGCCAGCAGTAACACCGGGCCCCCCGGGAGCTACACCTTC,CASSNTGPPGSYTF
NA,NA,TRBJ1-1,TRBV30,TGTGCCTATCGAGAAAATGAAGCTTTCTTT,CAYRENEAFF
TRBD1,NA,TRBJ2-7,TRBV7-9,TGTGCCAGCACCTGGACAGGGGGCCTCGAGCAGTACTTC,CASTWTGGLEQYF
TRBD1,NA,TRBJ2-5,TRBV12-3/TRBV12-4,TGTGCCAGCCGGGACAGTCAAGAGACCCAGTACTTC,CASRDSQETQYF
TRBD1,NA,TRBJ2-7,TRBV23-1,TGCGCCAGCAGTCAATCCTCGGACAGGCGAACCTACGAGCAGTACTTC,CASSQSSDRRTYEQYF
NA,NA,TRBJ1-2,TRBV6-5,TGTGCCAGCAGTGTAGGGATTTACTATGGCTACACCTTC,CASSVGIYYGYTF
TRBD1,NA,TRBJ2-3,TRBV12-3/TRBV12-4,TGTGCCAGCAGTTTCTTGGACAGGATCACAGATACGCAGTATTTT,CASSFLDRITDTQYF
NA,NA,TRBJ1-1,TRBV7-6,TGTGCCAGCAGCCTCGGGGGGATCATGAACACTGAAGCTTTCTTT,CASSLGGIMNTEAFF
TRBD1,NA,TRBJ2-7,TRBV28,TGTGCCAGCAGCAAAATCCGGGACAGGGTCGACGAGCAGTACTTC,CASSKIRDRVDEQYF
NA,NA,TRBJ1-3,TRBV29-1,TGCAGCGTCATGACAGGTTCTGGAAACACCATATATTTT,CSVMTGSGNTIYF
TRBD1,once,TRBJ2-7,TRBV4-1,TGCGCCAGCAGCCAAGATCGGACAGGGGCCTACGAGCAGTACTTC,CASSQDRTGAYEQYF
NA,NA,TRBJ2-7,TRBV5-6,TGTGCCAGCAGCTTAACAGGGAGAACCTACGAGCAGTACTTC,CASSLTGRTYEQYF
TRBD1,NA,TRBJ1-3,TRBV28,TGTGCCAGCAGTGGCCACAGGGGCCCCTCTGGAAACACCATATATTTT,CASSGHRGPSGNTIYF
NA,NA,TRBJ2-5,TRBV6-2/TRBV6-3,TGTGCCAGCTGGAGGGAGACCCAGTACTTC,CASWRETQYF
NA,NA,TRBJ2-5,TRBV6-6,TGTGCCAGCAGTTACGAAGGGCCCGAGACCCAGTACTTC,CASSYEGPETQYF
TRBD1,NA,TRBJ1-5,TRBV4-3,TGCGCCAGCAGCCCGGACAGGGTGGGCAATCAGCCCCAGCATTTT,CASSPDRVGNQPQHF
NA,NA,TRBJ1-1,TRBV7-9,TGTGCCAGCAGCTTAGGGGCCCGGCCAGCCGAAGCTTTCTTT,CASSLGARPAEAFF
TRBD2,NA,TRBJ2-5,TRBV24-1,TGTGCCACCAGTGACCCGGGACTAGCGGGGGACCAAGAGACCCAGTACTTC,CATSDPGLAGDQETQYF
NA,NA,TRBJ2-3,TRBV3-1,TGTGCCAGCAGCAGCGGGCCGTCGGATACGCAGTATTTT,CASSSGPSDTQYF
NA,NA,TRBJ2-2,TRBV4-2,TGTGCCAGCAGCCAAGAACATCGGACTATGAACACCGGGGAGCTGTTTTTT,CASSQEHRTMNTGELFF
TRBD2,NA,TRBJ2-5,TRBV20-1,TGCAGTGCTAGAGATCAACTAGCGGGCATAGTTGAGGAGACCCAGTACTTC,CSARDQLAGIVEETQYF
NA,NA,TRBJ2-2,TRBV29-1,TGCAGCGTTGGAGGGGCCGGGGAGCTGTTTTTT,CSVGGAGELFF
NA,NA,TRBJ1-1,TRBV12-3/TRBV12-4,TGTGCCAGCAGTTTAGGTAATGAAGCTTTCTTT,CASSLGNEAFF
TRBD1,NA,TRBJ1-3,TRBV7-8,TGTGCCAGCAGCCCAACCGTCGCCGGGACAGAAGGTGGAAACACCATATATTTT,CASSPTVAGTEGGNTIYF
TRBD1,NA,TRBJ2-2,TRBV27,TGTGCCAGCAAGGGGACAGGGTGGACCGGGGAGCTGTTTTTT,CASKGTGWTGELFF
NA,NA,TRBJ2-2,TRBV7-8,TGTGCCAGCAGCTTAGGGGCCAGGACGAACACCGGGGAGCTGTTTTTT,CASSLGARTNTGELFF
TRBD2,NA,TRBJ2-5,TRBV7-3,TGTGCCAGCAGCTTAGCGGGGGATAGCGAGACCCAGTACTTC,CASSLAGDSETQYF